The rows below give T cell receptor beta chains drawn from one sample of a study of blood T cell repertoires in COVID-19. TCRdb's table, derived via immunoSEQ multiplex PCR, lists solely in-frame clones and lacks some. Of about 250,000 clones in the sample, over 75% were seen once. The sequencing sample was made of PBMCs or T cells enriched from blood (not recorded which). Receptor source: a man between 40 and 49 years old who had recovered from COVID-19. CDR3s include the opening cysteine and the closing phenylalanine or tryptophan. The D gene is left open where the match is weak. Some rows have no size entry. The others give once, few or many, or a class for an expanded clone.

j_gene: TRBJ1-4
abundance: -
d_gene: TRBD1
v_gene: TRBV3-1/TRBV3-2
CDR3nt: TGTGCCAGCAGCCAAACCGGGACAGGAAAACTGTTTTTT
CDR3aa: CASSQTGTGKLFF

j_gene: TRBJ2-2
abundance: -
d_gene: -
v_gene: TRBV7-2
CDR3nt: TGTGCTGTTACCGTGGAGAGGGTCACCGGGGAGCTGTTTTTT
CDR3aa: CAVTVERVTGELFF

j_gene: TRBJ2-1
abundance: -
d_gene: -
v_gene: TRBV6-4
CDR3nt: TGTGCCAGCAGTGCCGCGGGCCCCTCCTACAATGAGCAGTTCTTC
CDR3aa: CASSAAGPSYNEQFF

j_gene: TRBJ1-1
abundance: -
d_gene: -
v_gene: TRBV7-2
CDR3nt: TGTGCCAGCAGCGGGCAGAAGGACACTGAAGCTTTCTTT
CDR3aa: CASSGQKDTEAFF

j_gene: TRBJ2-2
abundance: -
d_gene: TRBD2
v_gene: TRBV5-4
CDR3nt: TGTGCCAGCAGCTCCCCGGATAGCGGGGGGGCCTACACCGGGGAGCTGTTTTTT
CDR3aa: CASSSPDSGGAYTGELFF

j_gene: TRBJ2-6
abundance: -
d_gene: -
v_gene: TRBV7-9
CDR3nt: TGTGCCAGCAGCTATAAGGGGTTCTCTGGGGCCAACGTCCTGACTTTC
CDR3aa: CASSYKGFSGANVLTF

j_gene: TRBJ2-1
abundance: -
d_gene: -
v_gene: TRBV4-2
CDR3nt: TGTGCCAGCAGCCAAGTGGAGGGACCCAATGAGCAGTTCTTC
CDR3aa: CASSQVEGPNEQFF

j_gene: TRBJ2-5
abundance: -
d_gene: -
v_gene: TRBV30
CDR3nt: TGTGCCTGGAGTGCTACGGCAGGTCTTCGAGAGACCCAGTACTTC
CDR3aa: CAWSATAGLRETQYF

j_gene: TRBJ2-3
abundance: -
d_gene: -
v_gene: TRBV27
CDR3nt: TGTGCCAGCAGTTTATCCAGGGTTTTGACAGATACGCAGTATTTT
CDR3aa: CASSLSRVLTDTQYF

j_gene: TRBJ1-2
abundance: -
d_gene: TRBD1
v_gene: TRBV30
CDR3nt: TGTGCCTGGACCAGACAGGGATTCAGCTATGGCTACACCTTC
CDR3aa: CAWTRQGFSYGYTF

j_gene: TRBJ1-4
abundance: -
d_gene: -
v_gene: TRBV3-1/TRBV3-2
CDR3nt: TGTGCCAGCAGCCAAGGCGGCAGATCTAATGAAAAACTGTTTTTT
CDR3aa: CASSQGGRSNEKLFF

j_gene: TRBJ1-4
abundance: few
d_gene: TRBD1
v_gene: TRBV5-6
CDR3nt: TGTGCCAGCAGCTTGGCCCGGGACAGGTCGTATGAAAAACTGTTTTTT
CDR3aa: CASSLARDRSYEKLFF

j_gene: TRBJ2-2
abundance: -
d_gene: TRBD2
v_gene: TRBV10-3
CDR3nt: TGTGCCATCAGTGAGTCGAGCACTAGCGGAGCGAACACCGGGGAGCTGTTTTTT
CDR3aa: CAISESSTSGANTGELFF

j_gene: TRBJ2-1
abundance: -
d_gene: -
v_gene: TRBV28
CDR3nt: TGTGCCAGCAATCTACCATACAATGAGCAGTTCTTC
CDR3aa: CASNLPYNEQFF

j_gene: TRBJ2-7
abundance: few
d_gene: TRBD1
v_gene: TRBV7-8
CDR3nt: TGTGCCAGCAGCCCGGGACAGGGACCCTCCTACGAGCAGTACTTC
CDR3aa: CASSPGQGPSYEQYF

j_gene: TRBJ2-7
abundance: -
d_gene: TRBD1
v_gene: TRBV7-8
CDR3nt: TGTGCCAGCAGCCCGCAACCGGGACAGGGGAGCGAGCAGTACTTC
CDR3aa: CASSPQPGQGSEQYF

j_gene: TRBJ2-5
abundance: -
d_gene: TRBD2
v_gene: TRBV13
CDR3nt: TGTGCCAGCAGCGGGACTAGCGGAGACCAAGAGACCCAGTACTTC
CDR3aa: CASSGTSGDQETQYF

j_gene: TRBJ1-2
abundance: -
d_gene: TRBD1
v_gene: TRBV27
CDR3nt: TGTGCCAGCAGTTCTACAGGGGCCTTTAACTATGGCTACACCTTC
CDR3aa: CASSSTGAFNYGYTF

j_gene: TRBJ2-5
abundance: -
d_gene: -
v_gene: TRBV9
CDR3nt: TGTGCCAGCAGCTCGGGAATTCGGGAGACCCAGTACTTC
CDR3aa: CASSSGIRETQYF

j_gene: TRBJ1-3
abundance: -
d_gene: -
v_gene: TRBV5-1
CDR3nt: TGCGCCAGCAGCTTGGGGGCAGCCGGAAACACCATATATTTT
CDR3aa: CASSLGAAGNTIYF

j_gene: TRBJ2-1
abundance: -
d_gene: -
v_gene: TRBV7-3
CDR3nt: TGTGCCAGCAGCTTCGGAACAGGTAATGAGCAGTTCTTC
CDR3aa: CASSFGTGNEQFF

j_gene: TRBJ1-5
abundance: once
d_gene: -
v_gene: TRBV30
CDR3nt: TGTGCCTGGAGTCCCCAGAATCAGCCCCAGCATTTT
CDR3aa: CAWSPQNQPQHF

j_gene: TRBJ2-1
abundance: -
d_gene: -
v_gene: TRBV11-3
CDR3nt: TGTGCCAGCAGCGAGCGGTGGCAAAGCTCCTACAATGAGCAGTTCTTC
CDR3aa: CASSERWQSSYNEQFF

j_gene: TRBJ1-6
abundance: -
d_gene: -
v_gene: TRBV11-3
CDR3nt: TGTGCCAGCAGCCTCGGGACTCTTAATTCACCCCTCCACTTT
CDR3aa: CASSLGTLNSPLHF

j_gene: TRBJ1-4
abundance: -
d_gene: TRBD1
v_gene: TRBV27
CDR3nt: TGTGCCAGCACCCCCGAGGTAGGGGGCGAAAAACTGTTTTTT
CDR3aa: CASTPEVGGEKLFF

j_gene: TRBJ2-3
abundance: -
d_gene: TRBD2
v_gene: TRBV15
CDR3nt: TGTGCCACCAGCCGACCGCGGGGGAACACAGATACGCAGTATTTT
CDR3aa: CATSRPRGNTDTQYF

j_gene: TRBJ2-3
abundance: -
d_gene: TRBD2
v_gene: TRBV6-2/TRBV6-3
CDR3nt: TGTGCCAGCAGTTACCGCGGGAGATACACAGATACGCAGTATTTT
CDR3aa: CASSYRGRYTDTQYF

j_gene: TRBJ2-1
abundance: -
d_gene: -
v_gene: TRBV12-3/TRBV12-4
CDR3nt: TGTGCCAGCAGTTCCGATCAGAATGAGCAGTTCTTC
CDR3aa: CASSSDQNEQFF

j_gene: TRBJ1-2
abundance: once
d_gene: TRBD1
v_gene: TRBV27
CDR3nt: TGTGCCAGCAGTCTCGCGACAGGGATGAACTATGGCTACACCTTC
CDR3aa: CASSLATGMNYGYTF

j_gene: TRBJ2-1
abundance: -
d_gene: -
v_gene: TRBV19
CDR3nt: TGTGCCAGTAGTACGGAGCTACAGGGTATAGTATTCTTC
CDR3aa: CASSTELQGIVFF

j_gene: TRBJ2-1
abundance: -
d_gene: TRBD1
v_gene: TRBV27
CDR3nt: TGTGCCAGCAGTTCAGACCCCGGGACAGGGTATAATGAGCAGTTCTTC
CDR3aa: CASSSDPGTGYNEQFF

j_gene: TRBJ2-5
abundance: -
d_gene: -
v_gene: TRBV5-1
CDR3nt: TGCGCCAGCAGCAAGGCACAGGGTTTGGTCCAAGAGACCCAGTACTTC
CDR3aa: CASSKAQGLVQETQYF

j_gene: TRBJ2-7
abundance: -
d_gene: TRBD1
v_gene: TRBV30
CDR3nt: TGTGCCTGGACCAGGACAGGTCACGAGCAGTACTTC
CDR3aa: CAWTRTGHEQYF

j_gene: TRBJ2-5
abundance: -
d_gene: -
v_gene: TRBV5-1
CDR3nt: TGCGCCAGCAGCGTACCAGGAGGGGAGACCCAGTACTTC
CDR3aa: CASSVPGGETQYF

j_gene: TRBJ2-7
abundance: -
d_gene: -
v_gene: TRBV19
CDR3nt: TGTGCCAGTAGTATGACAGGACGGAGCTCCTACGAGCAGTACTTC
CDR3aa: CASSMTGRSSYEQYF

j_gene: TRBJ2-7
abundance: -
d_gene: -
v_gene: TRBV7-9
CDR3nt: TGTGCCAGCAGCTTAGTCGTTACAGGCCGGTCCTACGAGCAGTACTTC
CDR3aa: CASSLVVTGRSYEQYF

j_gene: TRBJ2-5
abundance: few
d_gene: TRBD2
v_gene: TRBV27
CDR3nt: TGTGCCAGCAGTTCGGGACTAGCGGGAGTGGCCCAGTACTTC
CDR3aa: CASSSGLAGVAQYF

j_gene: TRBJ2-7
abundance: many
d_gene: -
v_gene: TRBV7-8
CDR3nt: TGTGCCAGCAGCTTATGGCAGGGGCCCTCCTACGAGCAGTACTTC
CDR3aa: CASSLWQGPSYEQYF

j_gene: TRBJ2-1
abundance: few
d_gene: TRBD1
v_gene: TRBV7-2
CDR3nt: TGTGCCAGCAGCGTAACCAGCGACAGGGACGAGCAGTTCTTC
CDR3aa: CASSVTSDRDEQFF

j_gene: TRBJ2-5
abundance: once
d_gene: TRBD2
v_gene: TRBV3-1/TRBV3-2
CDR3nt: TGTGCCAGCAGCCAAGAGGGGACTACGGCGACCCAGTACTTC
CDR3aa: CASSQEGTTATQYF

j_gene: TRBJ2-7
abundance: -
d_gene: -
v_gene: TRBV27
CDR3nt: TGTGCCAGCAGTTTAGCGAGGTCGCTAGCCACCTACGAGCAGTACTTC
CDR3aa: CASSLARSLATYEQYF

j_gene: TRBJ1-4
abundance: -
d_gene: TRBD1
v_gene: TRBV30
CDR3nt: TGTGCCTGGAGTGTGTACCCGGACAGGGGGCATGAAAAACTGTTTTTT
CDR3aa: CAWSVYPDRGHEKLFF

j_gene: TRBJ1-5
abundance: -
d_gene: -
v_gene: TRBV19
CDR3nt: TGTGCCAGTACCAGAAATAGCAATCAGCCCCAGCATTTT
CDR3aa: CASTRNSNQPQHF

j_gene: TRBJ1-4
abundance: -
d_gene: -
v_gene: TRBV5-1
CDR3nt: TGCGCCAGCAGCACGGACCAGGGTGAAAAACTGTTTTTT
CDR3aa: CASSTDQGEKLFF

j_gene: TRBJ1-1
abundance: -
d_gene: TRBD1
v_gene: TRBV10-3
CDR3nt: TGTGCCATCACGGCAGGGGGTAGGACGACTGAAGCTTTCTTT
CDR3aa: CAITAGGRTTEAFF

j_gene: TRBJ1-5
abundance: -
d_gene: TRBD1
v_gene: TRBV3-1/TRBV3-2
CDR3nt: TGTGCCAGCAGCCTCGGGACAGGGGTTGTTGGCAATCAGCCCCAGCATTTT
CDR3aa: CASSLGTGVVGNQPQHF

j_gene: TRBJ2-7
abundance: -
d_gene: TRBD1
v_gene: TRBV29-1
CDR3nt: TGCAGCGTTGAAGATGGGCGGACAGGGCCCAACGAGCAGTACTTC
CDR3aa: CSVEDGRTGPNEQYF

j_gene: TRBJ2-7
abundance: few
d_gene: TRBD2
v_gene: TRBV29-1
CDR3nt: TGCAGCGTTTTGCGACTAGCGGGACGGCGGTACGAGCAGTACTTC
CDR3aa: CSVLRLAGRRYEQYF

j_gene: TRBJ1-1
abundance: -
d_gene: TRBD1
v_gene: TRBV7-2
CDR3nt: TGTGCCAGCAGCAAGGGACAGGGGTTCAACACTGAAGCTTTCTTT
CDR3aa: CASSKGQGFNTEAFF

j_gene: TRBJ2-5
abundance: once
d_gene: -
v_gene: TRBV7-6
CDR3nt: TGTGCCAGCAGTCTCGCGGGGGAGACCCAGTACTTC
CDR3aa: CASSLAGETQYF

j_gene: TRBJ1-1
abundance: -
d_gene: -
v_gene: TRBV6-6
CDR3nt: TGTGCCAGCAGCCCGAGGCGGGAGAACACTGAAGCTTTCTTT
CDR3aa: CASSPRRENTEAFF

j_gene: TRBJ1-1
abundance: few
d_gene: -
v_gene: TRBV9
CDR3nt: TGTGCCAGCAGCCCCCTGGCGGGGGGCGCCTCCTTGAACACTGAAGCTTTCTTT
CDR3aa: CASSPLAGGASLNTEAFF

j_gene: TRBJ2-7
abundance: -
d_gene: -
v_gene: TRBV18
CDR3nt: TGTGCCAGCTCATCGACAGGCCCCTACGAGCAGTACTTC
CDR3aa: CASSSTGPYEQYF

j_gene: TRBJ1-1
abundance: few
d_gene: TRBD1
v_gene: TRBV18
CDR3nt: TGTGCCAGCTCACAAACCGACAGGGCGAACACTGAAGCTTTCTTT
CDR3aa: CASSQTDRANTEAFF